What follows is one TCR beta chain and its context. The sample is drawn from a study of technical replicates of blood from several donors. The method was immunoSEQ multiplex PCR; TCRdb's version includes in-frame clones alone and lacks a portion of them. The sample consists of about 60,000 clones, around 87% of them appearing once. This CDR3 spans 15 amino acids. V was shortened by 0 bases and J by 0 bases, with 7 bases between the two germline ends. The germline CDR1 and CDR2 sequences are SGHTS and YDEGEE. The receptor comes from a human donor in good health. Some clones in this sample may be carry-over from other donors' samples. The chain carries TRBV5-8 and TRBJ2-1; no definite D call. The sample comprised PBMCs. CDR3 bases: TGTGCCAGCAGCTTGGTGGCAAGCTCCTACAATGAGCAGTTCTTC. Its protein product is CASSLVASSYNEQFF.